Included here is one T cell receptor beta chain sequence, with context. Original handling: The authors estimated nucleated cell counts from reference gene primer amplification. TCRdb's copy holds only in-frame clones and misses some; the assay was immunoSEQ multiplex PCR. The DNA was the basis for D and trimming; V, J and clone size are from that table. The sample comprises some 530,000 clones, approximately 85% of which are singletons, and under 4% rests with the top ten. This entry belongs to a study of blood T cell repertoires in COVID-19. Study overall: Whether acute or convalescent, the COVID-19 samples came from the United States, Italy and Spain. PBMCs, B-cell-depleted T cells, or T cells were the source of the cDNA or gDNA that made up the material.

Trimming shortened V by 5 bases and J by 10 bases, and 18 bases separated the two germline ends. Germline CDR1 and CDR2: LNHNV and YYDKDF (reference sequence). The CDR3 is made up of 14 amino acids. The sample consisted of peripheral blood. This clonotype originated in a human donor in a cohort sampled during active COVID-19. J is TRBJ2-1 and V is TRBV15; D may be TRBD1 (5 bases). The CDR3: CATSGAQGLGEQFF. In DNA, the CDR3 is TGTGCCACCAGCGGGGCCCAGGGCCTAGGCGAGCAGTTCTTC.